These 9 T cell receptor beta chains share one sample of origin, sequenced in a study of identical twins. Via MiXCR, TCRdb re-called the 5' RACE reads, giving one row per CDR3 protein. The table has some 1,700,000 distinct CDR3 sequences, about 32% seen once; the top ten hold approximately 0.29%. Sequencing was performed on cord blood. All receptors derive from a newborn girl in good health.

This clonotype has a handful of counts. The chain carries TRBV6-2 or TRBV6-3 and TRBJ2-1; 8 nucleotides agree with TRBD1. CDR3 length: 17 amino acids. Germline V gives CDR1 MNHEY, CDR2 SVGEGT. Trimming took 4 bases from V and 1 from J; bases not matched to a gene: 9. CDR3: CASSSGEGTGSYNEQFF. For the CDR3, the DNA is TGTGCCAGCAGTTCCGGGGAAGGGACAGGATCCTACAATGAGCAGTTCTTC.

The chain has TRBV12-3 or TRBV12-4 and TRBJ2-1; D is perhaps TRBD2 (6 bases). CDR3 length: 15 amino acids. Trimming stripped 4 bases from V and 3 bases from J, with 13 bases between. The CDR3 is CASSSSSGHYNEQFF. The DNA of the CDR3 is TGTGCCAGCAGTTCCTCCAGCGGGCACTACAATGAGCAGTTCTTC.

The V gene is TRBV12-3 or TRBV12-4, the J gene TRBJ2-1; D may be TRBD1 or TRBD2 (6 bases each). V dropped 5 bases and J dropped 4 bases, with 18 bases sitting between them. The CDR3 has 16 residues. The CDR3 coding sequence is TGTGCCAGCAGTAACCTTGGGGGGCGGGGATACAATGAGCAGTTCTTC. Amino acids: CASSNLGGRGYNEQFF.

The chain couples TRBV20-1 to TRBJ2-4; D perhaps matches TRBD2 (6 bases). The CDR3 totals 15 residues. Trimming took off 6 bases at V and 0 bases at J, with 15 bases between the two ends. The V gene's germline CDR1 is DFQATT and CDR2 SNEGSKA (reference sequence). The CDR3 DNA is TGCAGTGCGTTAGGCGGGATTCTAGCCAAAAACATTCAGTACTTC. Translation: CSALGGILAKNIQYF.

This chain connects TRBV12-3 or TRBV12-4 to TRBJ2-1, with TRBD2 matching 11 bases. Trimming took 8 bases from V and 4 from J; bases not matched to a gene: 16. The CDR3 spans 18 residues. The CDR3 is CASGRGIKLAGAYNEQFF. CDR3 bases: TGTGCCAGCGGACGCGGTATTAAACTAGCGGGAGCTTACAATGAGCAGTTCTTC.

V usage is TRBV6-1 and J usage is TRBJ1-5; D may be TRBD1 (5 bases). The CDR3 spans 12 residues. Germline loops: CDR1 MNHNS, CDR2 SASEGT. Trimming removed 1 base from V and 13 bases from J, with 11 bases in between. CDR3: CASSEGRGTQHF. In DNA, the CDR3 is TGTGCCAGCAGTGAAGGCAGAGGGACTCAGCATTTT.

The chain carries TRBV4-1 and TRBJ1-3; D possibly corresponds to TRBD1 (6 bases). Trimming cost V 2 bases and J 8 bases, with 13 bases left between them. This CDR3 comprises 14 residues. CDR1 is MGHRA, CDR2 YSYEKL, per germline. The CDR3 DNA sequence: TGCGCCAGCAGCCAATCCCGACAGGCGGACACCATATATTTT. Encoded protein: CASSQSRQADTIYF.

This clonotype was counted only a few times. The CDR3 is CASSGWGQGTDTQYF. In DNA form, the CDR3 reads TGTGCCAGCAGTGGATGGGGACAGGGCACAGATACGCAGTATTTT. The rearrangement uses TRBV28 and TRBJ2-3; 8 bases are shared with TRBD1. Per the germline V gene, CDR1 is MDHEN and CDR2 is SYDVKM. Trimming cost V 5 bases and J 1 base; bases outside gene matches: 5. This CDR3 has 15 amino acids.

This clonotype was detected a few times. The CDR3 reads CASSEGAGYEQYF. The CDR3 nucleotides are TGCGCCAGCAGTGAGGGGGCAGGATACGAGCAGTACTTC. The J gene is TRBJ2-7, the V gene TRBV10-1, with D maybe TRBD1 (5 bases). The V gene's germline CDR1 is WNHNN and CDR2 SYGVQD (reference sequence). V was cut by 2 bases and J by 4 bases, with 9 bases left in between. This CDR3 comprises 13 residues.